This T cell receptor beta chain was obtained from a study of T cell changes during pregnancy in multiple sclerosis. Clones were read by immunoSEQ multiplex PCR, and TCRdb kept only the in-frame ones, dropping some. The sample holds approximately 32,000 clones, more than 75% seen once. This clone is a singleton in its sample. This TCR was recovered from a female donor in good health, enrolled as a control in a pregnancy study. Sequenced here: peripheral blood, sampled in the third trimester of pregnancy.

The CDR3 region is CASSPSMDGLGYF. The CDR3 DNA reads TGTGCCAGCAGCCCTAGCATGGACGGCTTGGGGTACTTC. The chain recombines TRBV7-8 with TRBJ2-7, with TRBD2 as a possible D gene (5 bases). Germline V gene lookup returns CDR1 SGHVS and CDR2 FQNEAQ. The CDR3 extends over 13 amino acids. Between the trimmed V and J ends, which lost 5 bases and 12 bases, there was a span of 20 bases.